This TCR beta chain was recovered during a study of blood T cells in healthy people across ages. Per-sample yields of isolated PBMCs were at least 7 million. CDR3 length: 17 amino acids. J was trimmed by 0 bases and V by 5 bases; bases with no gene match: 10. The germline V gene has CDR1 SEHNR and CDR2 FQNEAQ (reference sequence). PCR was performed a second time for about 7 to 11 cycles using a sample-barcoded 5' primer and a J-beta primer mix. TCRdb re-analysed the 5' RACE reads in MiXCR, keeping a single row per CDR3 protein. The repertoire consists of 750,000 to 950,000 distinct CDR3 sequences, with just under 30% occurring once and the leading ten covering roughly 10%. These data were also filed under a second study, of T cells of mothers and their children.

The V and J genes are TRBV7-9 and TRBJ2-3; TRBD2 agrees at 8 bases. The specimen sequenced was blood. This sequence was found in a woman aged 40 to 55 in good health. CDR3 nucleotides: TGTGCCAGCAGCCAAGGACTAGCAGCAGCTAGCACAGATACGCAGTATTTT. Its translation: CASSQGLAAASTDTQYF.